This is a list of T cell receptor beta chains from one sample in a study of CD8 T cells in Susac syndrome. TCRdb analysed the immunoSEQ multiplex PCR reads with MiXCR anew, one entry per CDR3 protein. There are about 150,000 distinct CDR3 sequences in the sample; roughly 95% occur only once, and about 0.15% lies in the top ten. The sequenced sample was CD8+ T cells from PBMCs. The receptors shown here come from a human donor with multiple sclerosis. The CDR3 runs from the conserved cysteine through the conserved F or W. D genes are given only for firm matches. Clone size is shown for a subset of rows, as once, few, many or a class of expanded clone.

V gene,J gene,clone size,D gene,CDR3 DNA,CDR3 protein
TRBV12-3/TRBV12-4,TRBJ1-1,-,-,TGTGCCAGCAGTTCAGGGGCGAAGACTGAAGCTTTCTTT,CASSSGAKTEAFF
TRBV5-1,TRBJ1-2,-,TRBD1,TGCGCCAGCAGCTTGGTCGGGAACGTGGGGCAGGGGGCTGGCTACACCTTC,CASSLVGNVGQGAGYTF
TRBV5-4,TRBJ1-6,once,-,TGTGCCAGCAGCTTGTGGCAGAACGGTTCACCCCTCCACTTT,CASSLWQNGSPLHF
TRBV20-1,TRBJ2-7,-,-,TGCAGTGCTATGGTGCAGGGTCCCTACGAGCAGTACTTC,CSAMVQGPYEQYF
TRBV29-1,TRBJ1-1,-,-,TGCAGCGTTGACGGGGGGCTGAACACTGAAGCTTTCTTT,CSVDGGLNTEAFF
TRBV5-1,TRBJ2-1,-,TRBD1,TGCGCCAGCAGCCCCGGTCACAGGGGGGCCTACAATGAGCAGTTCTTC,CASSPGHRGAYNEQFF
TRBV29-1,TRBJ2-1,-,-,TGCAGCGCCGACTCCGGACGGTCCAATGAGCAGTTCTTC,CSADSGRSNEQFF
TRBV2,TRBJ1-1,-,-,TGTGCCAGCAACCCGGGACCCTGGAACACTGAAGCTTTCTTT,CASNPGPWNTEAFF
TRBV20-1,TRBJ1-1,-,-,TGCAGTGCTAGAACCGGGACCGGTACAGAAGCTTTCTTT,CSARTGTGTEAFF
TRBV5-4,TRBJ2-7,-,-,TGTGCCAGCAGCTTGGGTCCGGACGAGCAGTACTTC,CASSLGPDEQYF
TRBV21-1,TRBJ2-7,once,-,TGTGCCAGCAGCAAAGAAGCCTCCTACGAGCAGTACTTC,CASSKEASYEQYF
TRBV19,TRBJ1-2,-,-,TGTGCCAGTACCATGGGAAGTCAAGGCGGCTACACCTTC,CASTMGSQGGYTF
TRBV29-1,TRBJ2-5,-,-,TGCAGCGTTGAAAGGGTAGGGCGCGAGACCCAGTACTTC,CSVERVGRETQYF
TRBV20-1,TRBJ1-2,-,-,TGCAGTGCTCCGGACTCGAGCTATGGCTACACCTTC,CSAPDSSYGYTF
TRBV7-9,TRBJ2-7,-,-,TGTGCCAGCAGCTCGCTCCCCGGGAACTACGAGCAGTACTTC,CASSSLPGNYEQYF
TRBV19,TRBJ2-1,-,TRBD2,TGTGCCAGTAGTATACGGCCTAGGGAGCGGGGGGTCCCCTACAATGAGCAGTTCTTC,CASSIRPRERGVPYNEQFF
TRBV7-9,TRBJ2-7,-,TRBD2,TGTGCCAGCAGCCGGGGGGGGCCCCACGGCGAGCAGTACTTC,CASSRGGPHGEQYF
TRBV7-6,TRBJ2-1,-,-,TGTGCCAGCAGCTTAGGCTCAGCAAGAGTCAATGAGCAGTTCTTC,CASSLGSARVNEQFF
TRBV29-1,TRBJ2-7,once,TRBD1,TGCAGCGTTGAGACCGCAGGGGGCTCCTACGAGCAGTACTTC,CSVETAGGSYEQYF
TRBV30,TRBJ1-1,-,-,TGTGCCTGGAGTGTCGGGATCGAAGCTTTCTTT,CAWSVGIEAFF
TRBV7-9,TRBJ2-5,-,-,TGTGCCAGCAGCGATAAATCCCGCGGGGTACAAGAGACCCAGTACTTC,CASSDKSRGVQETQYF
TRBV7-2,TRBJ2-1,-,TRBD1,TGTGCCAGCAGCTCCAGGGACAGGGGAAGGGGTGAGCAGTTCTTC,CASSSRDRGRGEQFF
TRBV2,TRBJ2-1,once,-,TGTGCCAGCAGTGAAGCGGGCTACTTCACCTACAATGAGCAGTTCTTC,CASSEAGYFTYNEQFF
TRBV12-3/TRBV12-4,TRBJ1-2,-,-,TGTGCCAGCGCCTGGTTCCGGGCCCCCGGGGAAGACTATGGCTACACCTTC,CASAWFRAPGEDYGYTF
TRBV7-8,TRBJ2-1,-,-,TGTGCCAGCAGCTTAGCTGGGGGAGGGGGTATGTATGAGCAGTTCTTC,CASSLAGGGGMYEQFF
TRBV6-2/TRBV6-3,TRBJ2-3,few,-,TGTGCCAGCAGTACTACAGATACGCAGTATTTT,CASSTTDTQYF
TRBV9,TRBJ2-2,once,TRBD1,TGTGCCAGCAGCGTAGCGAGGACAGGGCTGAACACCGGGGAGCTGTTTTTT,CASSVARTGLNTGELFF
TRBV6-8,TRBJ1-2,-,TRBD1,TGTGCCAGCAGCCGCCGGGACAGAGCAAACTATGGCTACACCTTC,CASSRRDRANYGYTF
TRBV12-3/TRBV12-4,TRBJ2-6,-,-,TGTGCCAGCAGTTTAGGGAATTCTGGGGCCAACGTCCTGACTTTC,CASSLGNSGANVLTF
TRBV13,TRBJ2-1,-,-,TGTGCCAGCACCCTGGGGCCGGACGGTGAGCAGTTCTTC,CASTLGPDGEQFF
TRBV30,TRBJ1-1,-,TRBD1,TGTGCCTGGAGTGTACAGGGGGCGTCTGAAGCTTTCTTT,CAWSVQGASEAFF
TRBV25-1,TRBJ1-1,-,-,TGTGCCAGCCGGGCCGCTGAAGCTTTCTTT,CASRAAEAFF